This entry features one T cell receptor (beta chain) sequence. This clone was seen only once. There is no known antigen for this receptor. Base quality data are lacking; no much larger clone is found one base away. Using the deep immunoSEQ assay, multiplex PCR amplified TCR CDR3 regions from genomic DNA. Genomic DNA extracted from each cell subset was distributed evenly over all wells of several immunoSEQ 96-well plates, and each plate served as one replicate. Each replicate PCR for sorted subsets received about 210 ng genomic DNA, equal to tens of thousands of T cell genomes. Purified libraries were measured with a Qubit 3.0 fluorometer, size-checked on a Bioanalyzer 2100, and measured again with the KAPA Library Quantification kit. Every immunoSEQ 96-well plate was sequenced on a separate single-read 150-cycle Illumina NextSeq 550 flow cell. As for the authors' bioinformatics: The immunoSEQ output contained only junctional sequences without quality scores, so filtering could not match that applied to full-length reads. To assign V/J genes and CDR3, sequences were annotated against IMGT germline references using PyIR, a Python wrapper for IgBLAST v1.9. Any read was removed if the V/J assignment was weak (E-value above 1e-6), the CDR3 was missing, or the read contained stop codons, out-of-frame junctions, or ambiguous translated residues. V3J clonotypes were defined as sequences sharing an identical inferred V gene, J gene, and CDR3 amino acid sequence. Percentage overlap between repertoires was calculated by dividing the number of shared unique clonotypes by the size of the smaller repertoire. Three approaches were used to assess repertoire richness: RTK rarefaction, the Chao1 estimator, and Recon v2.1 estimates of unobserved clonotypes. Generation probabilities for all TCRbeta clonotypes obtained by the gDNA method from a handful of donors were computed using OLGA. Sourced from immuneACCESS, this table was stored by TCRdb with only in-frame sequences that have V and J called. A share of the clones is absent; for the studies checked, an unresolved V gene accounts for under half, and the remainder has no known explanation. The DNA gave D and trimming, while V, J and clone size come from that table. Here the sample has around 2,000,000 clones; about 95% occur a single time. The ten largest clones take up about 1.1% of the sample.

These data belong to a study of shared clonotypes between healthy human individuals (dated by TCRdb to 2018 to 2020). General notes on the study: Three men and two women, aged 18 to 49 years, made up the cohort. For each donor, CD4 naive and CD4 memory were each given three plates, CD8 naive was given two plates, and CD8 memory was given one plate. Blood TCR repertoires of four to six healthy adults were deeply sequenced to estimate repertoire size and the extent of clonotype sharing between individuals. Different laboratories and diverse techniques were used to prepare libraries and sequence TCR repertoires, to increase sequencing depth and limit assay-specific biases. Each donor's leukapheresis produced roughly between roughly 0.85 and 9.5 billion PBMCs.

Overall study results and their limits: Even with the large sequencing depth, rarefaction of the sorted-subset datasets indicated that sequencing was incomplete. Higher generation probabilities were observed for clonotypes shared by all four sorted-subset donors than for non-shared clonotypes. Based on pairwise subsampling, the degree of clonotype sharing among donors was expected to be affected by sequencing depth. Sharing across several donors was observed for about 5% of naive CD4, less than 4% of naive CD8, 2% to 2.5% of memory CD4, and about 0.38% of memory CD8 clonotypes. Larger estimated clonotype richness was generally found for naive subsets than for memory subsets. Sampling was limited to blood, and TCR repertoires in tissue likely differ from TCR repertoires in blood. The small number of donors limited the genetic and exposure-history diversity represented.

Per the germline V gene, SQVTM is the CDR1 and ANQGSEA is the CDR2. The CDR3 goes from the cysteine to the phenylalanine over 14 residues. The CDR3 DNA has 42 bases and is translated from base 1. V was cut back by 0 bases and J by 0 bases, leaving a gap of 9 bases between them. CD8 naive samples were obtained by positive selection for CCR7 among CD45RO-negative cells, yielding a CD45RA+CCR7+ population from which TemRA cells were excluded. The donors were healthy, HIV-negative adults with no recently reported acute infections or vaccinations. Every donor was a Caucasian adult residing in Nashville, Tennessee, USA. Blood was obtained by leukapheresis, after which PBMCs were separated by Ficoll-Histopaque density gradient centrifugation and cryopreserved in liquid nitrogen vapor phase. Purity and quantity of every magnetically sorted T cell population were checked by analytical flow cytometry. Each sorted fraction had its genomic DNA isolated and then quantified by UV absorbance on a Nanodrop 2000c.

Sequencing was done on a sample of naive CD8+ T cells sorted from blood. The cell subset or site label for this specimen denotes: CD45RA+CCR7+. This TCR came from a young man in good health. The rearrangement joined TRBV29-1 to TRBJ2-7; possibly the D gene is TRBD2, per 6 matching bases. The DNA reads as follows: TGCAGCGTTGAAGAGGAGGGCATCTCCTACGAGCAGTACTTC. Protein translation: CSVEEEGISYEQYF.